A selection of T cell receptor beta chains follows, all from one sample in a study of T cell responses to AZD1222 COVID-19 vaccine. TCRdb keeps only in-frame clones here, not all; method: immunoSEQ multiplex PCR. The sample yields about 92,000 clones, roughly 90% seen once. This material consisted of peripheral blood, taken on day 0 of AZD1222 vaccination. The receptor set was obtained from an adult in good health. Each CDR3 is given with its conserved first and last residue. Each record gives: J gene, clone size, D gene, CDR3 length, V gene, CDR3 DNA, CDR3 protein. D genes are given only for firm matches. Only some rows state a clone size, as once, few, many or a class for expanded clones.

TRBJ1-1 NA NA 12 TRBV5-6 TGTGCCAGCAGCTTCACAGGGAAGGGAGCTTTCTTT CASSFTGKGAFF
TRBJ2-7 NA NA 16 TRBV5-5 TGTGCCAGCAGCTTTCGATTTACGGACCGAGCCTACGAGCAGTACTTC CASSFRFTDRAYEQYF
TRBJ2-7 NA TRBD1 16 TRBV7-9 TGTGCCAGCAGCTCCTCCGGGACAGCCCCGTCGGACGAGCAGTACTTC CASSSSGTAPSDEQYF
TRBJ2-2 NA NA 14 TRBV18 TGTGCCAGCTCACCACTGCCAGTTAGCGGGGAGCTGTTTTTT CASSPLPVSGELFF
TRBJ1-2 NA TRBD1 12 TRBV18 TGTGCCAGCCAAAGACAGGGGTATGGCTACACCTTC CASQRQGYGYTF
TRBJ2-1 NA NA 15 TRBV27 TGTGCCAGCATCGGGGGCAGGGGCTTTTACAATGAGCAGTTCTTC CASIGGRGFYNEQFF
TRBJ2-7 NA TRBD2 15 TRBV27 TGTGCCAGCGGGGGACTAGCGGTTAGCTCCTACGAGCAGTACTTC CASGGLAVSSYEQYF
TRBJ1-1 NA NA 13 TRBV7-3 TGTGCCAGCAGCCCGCAGGGTCACACTGAAGCTTTCTTT CASSPQGHTEAFF
TRBJ2-1 NA NA 15 TRBV15 TGTGCCACCAGCAGAGTAGGGGGAGGGAACAATGAGCAGTTCTTC CATSRVGGGNNEQFF
TRBJ1-5 NA TRBD1 14 TRBV6-5 TGTGCCAGCAGTAGACAGGGGAGAAATCAGCCCCAGCATTTT CASSRQGRNQPQHF
TRBJ1-2 NA NA 13 TRBV2 TGTGCCAGCAGTGCCGCCCCAAGGGTTGGCTACACCTTC CASSAAPRVGYTF
TRBJ2-1 NA NA 14 TRBV30 TGTGCCTGGAGCGCCCTCGGCGGGACAACCGAGCAGTTCTTC CAWSALGGTTEQFF
TRBJ2-7 NA TRBD2 16 TRBV6-2/TRBV6-3 TGTGCCAGCAGTTACGATCCAGCGGGAGGGCCGAACGAGCAGTACTTC CASSYDPAGGPNEQYF
TRBJ2-7 NA NA 12 TRBV27 TGTGCCAGCAGTAGGGGGACATACGAGCAGTACTTC CASSRGTYEQYF
TRBJ2-3 NA NA 15 TRBV9 TGTGCCAGCAGCGTTCTGGATTCTAGCACAGATACGCAGTATTTT CASSVLDSSTDTQYF
TRBJ2-1 NA NA 15 TRBV19 TGTGCCAGTAGTATAAAGGGCCCGCCCTACAATGAGCAGTTCTTC CASSIKGPPYNEQFF
TRBJ2-3 NA NA 16 TRBV4-1 TGCGCCAGCAGCCAAGAGCTAGCTACTCCCTGGGATACGCAGTATTTT CASSQELATPWDTQYF
TRBJ1-5 NA TRBD1 15 TRBV28 TGTGCCAGCAGTTTATGGCCGCCTCGACAGGGAATTCAGCATTTT CASSLWPPRQGIQHF
TRBJ2-7 NA TRBD2 19 TRBV5-1 TGCGCCAGCAGCTTGACGCCGGGGGTTCCACTAGCGGACGGATACGAGCAGTACTTC CASSLTPGVPLADGYEQYF
TRBJ1-4 NA NA 13 TRBV30 TGTGCCTGGAGAGGGAGAGCAAATGAAAAACTGTTTTTT CAWRGRANEKLFF
TRBJ1-1 once NA 15 TRBV28 TGTGCCAGCAGTTTAGGGGGAGTTCTGAACACTGAAGCTTTCTTT CASSLGGVLNTEAFF
TRBJ1-4 NA TRBD1 15 TRBV3-1/TRBV3-2 TGTGCCAGCAGCCATTTAGGGACAGGGCGCGAAAAACTGTTTTTT CASSHLGTGREKLFF
TRBJ2-1 once TRBD2 16 TRBV19 TGTGCCAGTAGTATCATAAGCGGGGGTACCTACAATGAGCAGTTCTTC CASSIISGGTYNEQFF
TRBJ2-1 NA TRBD1 16 TRBV27 TGTGCCAGCAGTTTAACCGACAGGGGGCGATCCCATGAGCAGTTCTTC CASSLTDRGRSHEQFF
TRBJ2-3 NA TRBD1 15 TRBV19 TGTGCCAGTAGTATATCCCAGGGGACAGTTGAGACGCAGTATTTT CASSISQGTVETQYF
TRBJ2-5 NA TRBD1 16 TRBV4-2 TGTGCCAGCAGCCAGCTAAAAGGACAGGCTCAAGAGACCCAGTACTTC CASSQLKGQAQETQYF
TRBJ1-6 NA NA 14 TRBV18 TGTGCCAGCTCAGGGCGAGGTTTAGGATCACCCCTCCACTTT CASSGRGLGSPLHF
TRBJ1-1 NA NA 17 TRBV4-1 TGCGCCAGCATGCCCGGGAGAATCAGAGTCGGGAACACTGAAGCTTTCTTT CASMPGRIRVGNTEAFF
TRBJ1-1 NA TRBD1 15 TRBV5-4 TGTGCCAGCAGCAATATCAGGGGGGGAGTGACTGAAGCTTTCTTT CASSNIRGGVTEAFF
TRBJ2-7 NA TRBD2 16 TRBV6-1 TGTGCCAGCAGTGAGTACTCTAGCGGGAGTTCCTACGAGCAGTACTTC CASSEYSSGSSYEQYF
TRBJ1-2 NA NA 17 TRBV7-8 TGTGCCAGCAGCTTAGACCCGGGCGGCCAGGGGAGCTATGGCTACACCTTC CASSLDPGGQGSYGYTF
TRBJ2-4 once NA 18 TRBV9 TGTGCCAGCAGCCCCTTAGGGCAGAATGCGATAGCCAAAAACATTCAGTACTTC CASSPLGQNAIAKNIQYF
TRBJ2-5 NA NA 13 TRBV24-1 TGTGCCACCAGTGATCCCCCTCTAGAGACCCAGTACTTC CATSDPPLETQYF
TRBJ1-2 NA TRBD1 15 TRBV7-2 TGTGCCAGCAGCTCCCCAGACAGGGGAGGCTATGGCTACACCTTC CASSSPDRGGYGYTF
TRBJ2-1 NA NA 16 TRBV7-3 TGTGCCAGCAGCTTAGGGCAGCGGGCTGGGAACAATGAGCAGTTCTTC CASSLGQRAGNNEQFF
TRBJ2-2 few NA 12 TRBV7-9 TGTGCCAGCAGCTTATCCACCGGGGAGCTGTTTTTT CASSLSTGELFF
TRBJ1-1 NA NA 17 TRBV6-1 TGTGCCAGCAGTGAAAGAGGTCCCGGGACTTCCAACACTGAAGCTTTCTTT CASSERGPGTSNTEAFF
TRBJ2-2 NA TRBD2 16 TRBV30 TGTGCCTGGAGTTTCGGGGGGACCGCGAACACCGGGGAGCTGTTTTTT CAWSFGGTANTGELFF
TRBJ2-1 NA TRBD2 16 TRBV19 TGTGCCAGTAGCGGACTAGCGCAAAGCCACTACAATGAGCAGTTCTTC CASSGLAQSHYNEQFF
TRBJ2-2 NA NA 13 TRBV1 TGCACCAGCCCTCCAACGAACACCGGGGAGCTGTTTTTT CTSPPTNTGELFF
TRBJ2-1 NA TRBD2 15 TRBV4-1 TGCGCCAGCAGCCAAGATACTAGCGGGAGCCGCGAGCAGTTCTTC CASSQDTSGSREQFF
TRBJ1-5 NA NA 15 TRBV7-9 TGTGCCAGCAGCCGCGAGGGGGTGGAAGGTCAGCCCCAGCATTTT CASSREGVEGQPQHF
TRBJ2-1 NA NA 13 TRBV5-1 TGCGCCAGCAGAACCGGGACTGACAATGAGCAGTTCTTC CASRTGTDNEQFF
TRBJ1-1 NA TRBD1 14 TRBV7-2 TGTGCCAGCAGCTTAGACAGGGGGTCGGGGGAAGCTTTCTTT CASSLDRGSGEAFF
TRBJ1-2 NA NA 13 TRBV12-3/TRBV12-4 TGTGCCAGCAGGCACAGGACCCACTATGGCTACACCTTC CASRHRTHYGYTF
TRBJ1-1 NA NA 16 TRBV14 TGTGCCAGCAGCCAAGTCGGGACCCGGGAGAACACTGAAGCTTTCTTT CASSQVGTRENTEAFF